Listed below are T cell receptor beta chains from one sample, sequenced in a study of vaccination effects on CD4 cells after COVID-19. Antigens for these TCRs are unknown. Using immunoSEQ multiplex PCR, the repertoire was profiled, and TCRdb retains in-frame clones only, with some absent. The top ten clones hold around 5% of a sample with 55,000 to 90,000 clones, 60% to 75% of them seen once. This specimen consisted of CD4+ T cells from PBMCs cultured with HIV peptides, obtained before COVID-19 vaccination. Every receptor here comes from a human donor who had a prior SARS-CoV-2 infection. The conserved cysteine and the conserved F or W are not part of the CDR3 here. The order of the fields is J gene, V gene, CDR3 protein.

J gene: TRBJ1-3; V gene: TRBV3-1/TRBV3-2; CDR3 protein: ASSQDSRPGNTIY
J gene: TRBJ2-5; V gene: TRBV13; CDR3 protein: ASSLGSPSSQY
J gene: TRBJ2-1; V gene: TRBV7-8; CDR3 protein: ASSLDVGGRPPF
J gene: TRBJ1-4; V gene: TRBV4-2; CDR3 protein: ASSQDLAEDNEKLF
J gene: TRBJ2-7; V gene: TRBV4-3; CDR3 protein: ASSQRLWQGSYEQY
J gene: TRBJ2-5; V gene: TRBV18; CDR3 protein: ASSAGTSGETQY
J gene: TRBJ1-4; V gene: TRBV19; CDR3 protein: ASSRGTGLATNEKLF
J gene: TRBJ2-3; V gene: TRBV19; CDR3 protein: ASRPRGRAPDTQY
J gene: TRBJ2-7; V gene: TRBV2; CDR3 protein: ASSKDTSYEQY
J gene: TRBJ2-7; V gene: TRBV4-1; CDR3 protein: ASSQEGSNSYEQY
J gene: TRBJ1-5; V gene: TRBV19; CDR3 protein: ASTGALTAPGNQPQH
J gene: TRBJ1-1; V gene: TRBV15; CDR3 protein: ATSRDPGFGEAF
J gene: TRBJ2-7; V gene: TRBV24-1; CDR3 protein: ATSDRVREQY